The TCR beta chain described here comes from a study of blood T cell repertoires in COVID-19. Turning to the study itself: COVID-19 samples from acute and convalescent phases originated in the United States, Italy and Spain. The cDNA or gDNA used as material had been derived from T cells, B-cell-depleted T cells, or PBMCs.

Authors' methods: Reference gene primer amplification gave nucleated cell count estimates. Sequenced by immunoSEQ multiplex PCR; TCRdb stores in-frame clones only, minus some. Clone size and V and J calls were adopted from that table, with D and trimming inferred from the DNA. This table has approximately 220,000 clones, around 85% appearing once. V was trimmed by 0 bases and J by 4 bases, leaving 10 bases between them. This CDR3 is built from 14 residues. Germline V CDR1 and CDR2: SGHRS, YFSETQ. Sample: peripheral blood. The TCR was taken from a woman in her forties or fifties with acute or convalescent COVID-19. V usage is TRBV5-1 and J usage is TRBJ1-1; D gene unclear. CDR3 region: CASSLEGASTEAFF. The CDR3 nucleotides read TGCGCCAGCAGCTTGGAAGGAGCCAGCACTGAAGCTTTCTTT.